This TCR beta chain appears in the sequencing data of a study of early stage breast cancer tumors. Looking at the study overall: Among around 12 ER+/PR+/HER2- tumors, eight were ductal, four lobular. Around 9.8-fold was the mean read coverage per sample.

This clone was seen only a few times. Clones were read by immunoSEQ multiplex PCR, and TCRdb kept only the in-frame ones, dropping some. The table lists some 30,000 clones, approximately 85% of them singletons. Per germline, CDR1 ENHRY and CDR2 SYGVKD. This CDR3 contains 13 residues. The V gene lost 0 bases and the J gene lost 4 bases, with 4 bases spanning the gap. The receptor's source is a person in their fifties with breast cancer. The genes are TRBV10-3 and TRBJ1-5; D is uncertain. Sequenced material: blood. In DNA, the CDR3 is TGTGCCATCAGTGAGTCACTGAATCAGCCCCAGCATTTT. Protein product: CAISESLNQPQHF.